The 20 T cell receptor beta chains presented below share a single source sample, sequenced in a study of siplizumab effects on memory and regulatory T cells. TCRdb's table, derived via immunoSEQ multiplex PCR, lists solely in-frame clones and lacks some. The top ten clones hold roughly 1.7% of a sample with some 120,000 clones, around 94% of them seen once. Sequencing was performed on non-Treg CD4+ T cells sorted from blood. These receptors were collected from a human donor in good health.

The chain recombines TRBV6-4 with TRBJ1-2, with a tentative D call TRBD1 (5 bases). V dropped 6 bases and J dropped 0 bases, with 14 bases sitting between them. Germline V gene lookup returns CDR1 MRHNA and CDR2 SNTAGT. The CDR3 has 15 amino acids. CDR3 loop: CASRPGANPNYGYTF. DNA for the CDR3: TGTGCCAGCAGACCTGGGGCGAACCCTAACTATGGCTACACCTTC.

J is TRBJ1-2 and V is TRBV15; D ambiguous. The V gene lost 0 bases and the J gene lost 8 bases, with 22 bases spanning the gap. The CDR3 is 17 amino acids. Germline lookup yields CDR1 LNHNV and CDR2 YYDKDF (reference sequence). CDR3 sequence reads: CATSRDLGTPWIWGYTF. DNA for the CDR3: TGTGCCACCAGCAGAGATTTAGGAACCCCGTGGATCTGGGGCTACACCTTC.

CDR3 sequence (DNA): TGTGCCATCAGCCTAGCGGGGACGAATGAGCAGTTCTTC. Translating it yields CAISLAGTNEQFF. The genes are TRBV10-3 and TRBJ2-1; 9 bases agree with TRBD2. The CDR3 is 13 amino acids. After removal of 6 bases from V and 7 bases from J, the junction contained 4 bases not matched to a gene. Germline V gives CDR1 ENHRY, CDR2 SYGVKD.

The rearrangement links TRBV4-2 to TRBJ2-7, with D perhaps TRBD2 (5 bases). Trimming pared 1 base from V and 4 bases from J, leaving 11 bases between. This CDR3 is 14 amino acids long. Per the germline V gene, CDR1 is LGHNA and CDR2 is YNFKEQ. Here the CDR3 reads CASSQVLATYEQYF. The CDR3 DNA reads TGTGCCAGCAGCCAAGTGCTAGCTACGTACGAGCAGTACTTC.

V is TRBV6-1 and J is TRBJ2-7, with D perhaps being TRBD1 or TRBD2 (5 bases each). The CDR3 runs to 13 residues. V lost 6 bases and J 3 bases, leaving 12 bases between the germline ends. Germline-derived CDR1 and CDR2 are MNHNS and SASEGT. As DNA, the CDR3 is TGTGCCAGCAGCAGGGACGGTTTCTACGAGCAGTACTTC. Translation gives CASSRDGFYEQYF.

The V call is TRBV5-1, the J call TRBJ1-2; 11 bases are shared with TRBD1. Germline trimming cut 0 bases from V and 7 bases from J; bases unmatched to any gene: 2. CDR3 length: 14 residues. CDR1 and CDR2 (germline): SGHRS, YFSETQ. Written as DNA, the CDR3 is TGCGCCAGCAGCTTGGGGACAGGGGGCGCTGGCTACACCTTC. It is translated as CASSLGTGGAGYTF.

This sequence joins TRBV5-1 and TRBJ2-3; maybe TRBD1 (6 bases). This CDR3 is built from 14 residues. V gave up 5 bases and J gave up 0 bases, with 10 bases separating them. Germline V lookup: CDR1 SGHRS, CDR2 YFSETQ. This CDR3 reads CASRQGSSTDTQYF. CDR3 DNA sequence: TGCGCCAGCAGACAGGGATCTAGCACAGATACGCAGTATTTT.

V usage is TRBV11-2 and J usage is TRBJ2-5, with TRBD2 as a possible D gene (6 bases). The germline CDR1 and CDR2 sequences are SGHAT and FQNNGV. Trimming removed 5 bases from V and 2 bases from J, with 12 bases in between. This CDR3 is 14 amino acids long. CDR3 nucleotides: TGTGCCAGCAGCCAAGGGACTGAACAAGAGACCCAGTACTTC. The encoded protein is CASSQGTEQETQYF.

The J gene is TRBJ1-4, the V gene TRBV7-9; D perhaps matches TRBD1 (6 bases). The CDR3 loop spans 15 amino acids. V lost 3 bases to trimming and J lost 4 bases, with 12 bases between them. Per germline, CDR1 SEHNR and CDR2 FQNEAQ (reference sequence). CDR3 nucleotide sequence: TGTGCCAGCAGCTTCCCCCGAGGGGGTAATGAAAAACTGTTTTTT. Protein product: CASSFPRGGNEKLFF.

A single count supports this clone. V is TRBV6-5 and J is TRBJ2-7; the D is unclear. With 5 bases removed from V and 3 bases from J, the gap between germline ends came to 5 bases. Germline V lookup: CDR1 MNHEY, CDR2 SVGAGI. CDR3 length: 11 residues. CDR3 in amino acids: CASSQHYEQYF. The CDR3 DNA reads TGTGCCAGCAGTCAACACTACGAGCAGTACTTC.

CDR3 protein: CSVGDSYEQYF. CDR3 DNA: TGCAGCGTCGGGGACTCCTACGAGCAGTACTTC. The chain recombines TRBV29-1 with TRBJ2-7, with D possibly being TRBD2 (5 bases). V was cut by 6 bases and J by 0 bases, with 6 bases left in between. The CDR3 is 11 amino acids. CDR1 is SQVTM and CDR2 is ANQGSEA in the germline V gene.

The rearrangement links TRBV28 to TRBJ2-1; TRBD1 aligns across 10 bases. V lost 8 bases, J lost 8 bases, and 12 bases stayed unmatched. The CDR3 extends over 15 amino acids. Looked up from germline, CDR1 is MDHEN and CDR2 is SYDVKM. The CDR3 here is CASGATGTGADEQFF. The CDR3 DNA is TGTGCCAGCGGAGCAACCGGGACAGGGGCGGATGAGCAGTTCTTC.

V gene TRBV30 combines with J gene TRBJ2-3; 11 bases align to TRBD1. The V segment lost 5 bases and the J segment 1 base; nucleotides outside the gene matches: 2. The CDR3 has 14 amino acids. The germline CDR1 and CDR2 sequences are GTSNPN and SVGIG (reference sequence). CDR3 residues: CAWADRGRTDTQYF. The CDR3 bases are TGTGCCTGGGCGGACAGGGGGCGCACAGATACGCAGTATTTT.

V is TRBV5-4 and J is TRBJ2-5, with D perhaps given as TRBD1 or TRBD2 (5 bases each). CDR1 and CDR2 (germline): SGHNT, YYREEE (reference sequence). This CDR3 spans 12 amino acids. Trimming stripped 4 bases from V and 5 bases from J, with 9 bases between. CDR3 amino acids: CASSPGTETQYF. CDR3 coding DNA: TGTGCCAGCAGCCCTGGGACGGAGACCCAGTACTTC.

The chain carries TRBV19 and TRBJ2-5, with 9 bases that match TRBD1. CDR3 length: 15 residues. Trimming cost V 4 bases and J 5 bases; bases outside gene matches: 8. Germline CDR1 is LNHDA and CDR2 is SQIVND (reference sequence). CDR3 region: CASSKGQGRFETQYF. CDR3 nucleotide sequence: TGTGCCAGTAGTAAGGGACAGGGAAGATTTGAGACCCAGTACTTC.

V gene TRBV5-4 combines with J gene TRBJ2-7; 10 bases are a match to TRBD1. With V trimmed by 4 bases and J by 3 bases, 10 bases remained unmatched. From germline, CDR1 is SGHNT and CDR2 YYREEE (reference sequence). The CDR3 loop spans 16 amino acids. This CDR3 is CASSPRTGGGDYEQYF. The CDR3 DNA follows: TGTGCCAGCAGCCCAAGGACAGGGGGGGGTGACTACGAGCAGTACTTC.

The genes are TRBV5-1 and TRBJ2-2; 7 bases fit TRBD2. Germline V lookup: CDR1 SGHRS, CDR2 YFSETQ. The J segment lost 4 bases and the V segment lost 7 bases, leaving 13 bases of the junction unmatched. The CDR3 contains 16 residues. The CDR3 DNA sequence: TGCGCCAGCGCGGGGGATACTACCCGACCCACCGGGGAGCTGTTTTTT. It encodes CASAGDTTRPTGELFF.

The chain carries TRBV18 and TRBJ2-7; D unresolved. There are 15 residues in the CDR3. V was pared by 1 base and J by 2 bases, with 12 bases between. Germline lookup yields CDR1 KGHSH and CDR2 LQKENI. CDR3 region: CASSPQGSIAYEQYF. The CDR3 DNA reads as TGTGCCAGCTCACCACAGGGAAGTATAGCCTACGAGCAGTACTTC.

The chain is built from TRBV6-6 and TRBJ2-5; TRBD2 is a possible D gene (5 bases). Germline assignment: CDR1 MNHNY and CDR2 SVGAGI (reference sequence). The CDR3 extends over 13 amino acids. V lost 7 bases, J lost 11 bases, and 20 bases lay in between. The DNA for the CDR3 is TGTGCCAGCAACACGAATGGGTTTAGGGAGCAGTACTTC. Amino acid sequence: CASNTNGFREQYF.

The V and J genes are TRBV6-5 and TRBJ2-1, with TRBD2 matching over 7 bases. Trimming removed 2 bases from V and 4 bases from J; junction bases left unmatched: 5. This CDR3 region has 15 residues. Germline CDR1 reads MNHEY; CDR2 reads SVGAGI. CDR3 in DNA: TGTGCCAGCAGTTACGTCGCTAGCGGTTACAATGAGCAGTTCTTC. This codes for CASSYVASGYNEQFF.